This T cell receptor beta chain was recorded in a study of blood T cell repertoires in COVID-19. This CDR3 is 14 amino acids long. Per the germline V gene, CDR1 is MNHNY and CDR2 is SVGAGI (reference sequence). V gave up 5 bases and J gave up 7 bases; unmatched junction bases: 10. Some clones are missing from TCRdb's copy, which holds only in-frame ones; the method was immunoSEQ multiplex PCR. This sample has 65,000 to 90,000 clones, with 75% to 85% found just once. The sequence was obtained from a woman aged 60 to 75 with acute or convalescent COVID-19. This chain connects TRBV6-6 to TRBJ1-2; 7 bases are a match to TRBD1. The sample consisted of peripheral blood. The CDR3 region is CASSPLTGEAGYTF. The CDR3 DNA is TGTGCCAGCAGTCCCCTAACAGGGGAGGCTGGCTACACCTTC.